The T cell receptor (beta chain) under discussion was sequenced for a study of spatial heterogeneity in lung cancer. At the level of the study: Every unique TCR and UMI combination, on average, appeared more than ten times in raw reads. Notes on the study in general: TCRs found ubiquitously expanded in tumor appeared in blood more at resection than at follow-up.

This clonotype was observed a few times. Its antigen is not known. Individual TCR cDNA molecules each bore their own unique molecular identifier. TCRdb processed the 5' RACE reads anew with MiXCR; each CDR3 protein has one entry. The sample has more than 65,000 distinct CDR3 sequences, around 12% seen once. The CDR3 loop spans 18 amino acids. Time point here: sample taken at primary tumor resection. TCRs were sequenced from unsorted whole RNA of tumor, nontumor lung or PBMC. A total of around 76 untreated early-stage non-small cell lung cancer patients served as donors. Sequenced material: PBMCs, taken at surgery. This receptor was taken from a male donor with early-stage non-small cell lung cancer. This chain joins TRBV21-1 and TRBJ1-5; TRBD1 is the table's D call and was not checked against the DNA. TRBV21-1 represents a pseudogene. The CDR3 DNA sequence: TGTGCCAGCAGCCTCATAATTATTGGACAGAGTAGCAATCAGCCCCAGCATTTT. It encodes CASSLIIIGQSSNQPQHF.